Sequencing of this TCR beta chain was carried out in a study of tumor-infiltrating lymphocytes in primary liver carcinoma. The CDR3 is made up of 14 amino acids. Looked up from germline, CDR1 is ENHRY and CDR2 is SYGVKD. The researchers produced TCR beta cDNA from roughly 550 ng total RNA with a constant-region primer. ARM-PCR was slightly modified, and three nested multiplex PCR rounds with it gave rise to the TCR beta libraries. Use of TRBV1-TRBV30 forward primers with a C-beta reverse primer characterized the first two PCR rounds, which lasted approximately 11 cycles each. TCRdb independently ran MiXCR on the multiplex PCR reads; one entry per CDR3 protein. This sample yields around 80,000 distinct CDR3 sequences, of which 72% are seen a single time; roughly a fifth belongs to the top ten. As concerns this clonotype: One junction end does not reproduce the germline sequence, and a read error may be involved.

Between roughly 17 and 31 mg of unsorted bulk tissue served as the source from which RNA and DNA were co-extracted. The chain employs TRBV10-3 and TRBJ2-7; 7 bases match TRBD1. The clonotype originates from a man aged 35-49 years with primary liver carcinoma and hepatitis B virus infection. Sequencing was carried out using liver tumor tissue from sampling region 1. Subset meaning: tumor region T1, superior pole. The CDR3 DNA reads as TGTGCCATCAGTTCAGGGACAGTGATCTACGAGCAGTACTTT. Translation gives CAISSGTVIYEQYF.